This T cell receptor (beta chain) was identified during a study of shared clonotypes between healthy human individuals (TCRdb year 2020). Background for the entire study: A few men and two women, aged 18 to 49 years, made up the cohort. For each donor, CD4 naive and CD4 memory were each run on three plates, CD8 naive on two plates, and CD8 memory on one plate. The study deeply sequenced blood TCR repertoires of five healthy adults to estimate repertoire size and the extent of clonotype sharing between individuals. To increase sequencing depth and limit assay-specific biases, different laboratories used diverse techniques to prepare libraries and sequence TCR repertoires. Each donor's leukapheresis produced roughly between about 0.9 and 9.5 billion PBMCs. The investigation overall reported the following: Compared with non-shared clonotypes, clonotypes shared by all four sorted-subset donors had higher generation probabilities. Sharing across several donors was observed for around 5% of naive CD4, about 4% of naive CD8, 2% to 2.5% of memory CD4, and about 0.4% of memory CD8 clonotypes. Pairwise subsampling led to the expectation that sequencing depth would affect the degree of clonotype sharing among donors. Even with the large sequencing depth, rarefaction of the sorted-subset datasets indicated that sequencing was incomplete. Sampling was restricted to blood, and TCR repertoires in tissue are likely to differ from TCR repertoires in blood. Because the study included only a small number of donors, the genetic and exposure-history diversity represented was limited. Naive subsets generally had larger estimated clonotype richness than memory subsets did.

CD8 naive samples were obtained by positive selection for CCR7 among CD45RO-negative cells, yielding a CD45RA+CCR7+ population from which TemRA cells were excluded. Healthy HIV-negative adults with no recently reported acute infections or vaccinations were included as donors. Only Caucasian adults living in Nashville, Tennessee, USA were represented among the donors. Blood was collected by leukapheresis, and PBMCs were isolated by Ficoll-Histopaque density gradient centrifugation and then cryopreserved in liquid nitrogen vapor phase. Purity and quantity of every magnetically sorted T cell population were checked by analytical flow cytometry. Each sorted fraction had its genomic DNA isolated and then quantified by UV absorbance on a Nanodrop 2000c. The CDR3 spans 17 residues, from the cysteine through the phenylalanine. CDR3 DNA only is kept here, 51 bases in frame from base 1. V is reduced by 3 bases and J by 5 bases, leaving a spacing of 22 bases between them. CDR1 is given as MDHEN and CDR2 as SYDVKM, both from the germline V gene.

TCR CDR3 regions were amplified from genomic DNA by multiplex PCR using the deep immunoSEQ assay. For each cell subset, the extracted genomic DNA was distributed evenly across all wells of several immunoSEQ 96-well plates, and each plate served as one replicate. For sorted subsets, approximately 210 ng of genomic DNA, equivalent to some 30,000 T cell genomes, went into each replicate PCR. Purified libraries were quantified with a Qubit 3.0 fluorometer, sized on a Bioanalyzer 2100, and re-quantified with the KAPA Library Quantification kit. Every immunoSEQ 96-well plate was sequenced on a dedicated single-read 150-cycle Illumina NextSeq 550 flow cell. Processing in the source paper ran as follows. Because the immunoSEQ output held only junctional sequences and lacked quality scores, the filtering could not match the filtering applied to full-length reads. Sequences were annotated with PyIR, a Python wrapper for IgBLAST v1.9, and V/J genes and CDR3 were assigned using IMGT germline references. Reads were removed for weak V/J assignments (E-value above 1e-6), missing CDR3, stop codons, out-of-frame junctions, or ambiguous translated residues. V3J clonotypes were defined as sequences sharing the same inferred V gene, J gene, and CDR3 amino acid sequence. To compute the percentage overlap between repertoires, the number of shared unique clonotypes was divided by the size of the smaller repertoire. Three approaches were used to assess repertoire richness: RTK rarefaction, the Chao1 estimator, and Recon v2.1 estimates of unobserved clonotypes. Generation probabilities for all TCRbeta clonotypes obtained by the gDNA method from a few donors were computed using OLGA. Held by TCRdb, this immuneACCESS table contains in-frame sequences only and omits some clones. Under half of the omission traces to an unresolved V gene where checked; the cause of the rest is unknown. From that table come the V and J calls and clone size; the DNA was used to work out D and trimming. Here the sample has approximately 1.9 million clones; around 93% occur a single time. The top ten clonotypes cover 1.5% to 2% of the sample.

For this clone: Its target antigen remains unknown. No base quality information exists; no much larger clone differs at one position.

This sequence was found in a man between 18 and 35 years old in good health. Some clones in this sample may be carry-over from other donors' samples. The sequence links TRBV28 to TRBJ1-2, and perhaps TRBD1 as D gene, on 5 matching bases. The sample comprised naive CD8+ T cells from PBMCs. The cell subset or site label here, explained by the study, means: CD45RA+CCR7+. Read as DNA, the sequence is TGTGCCAGCAGTTTCGGGACGCTCAGGCGACACCTTTATGGCTACACCTTC. It specifies CASSFGTLRRHLYGYTF.